This T cell receptor (beta chain) was observed in a study of metastatic and nonmetastatic thyroid tumors. Every patient underwent thyroid surgery untreated. TCRdb re-called the PCR reads through MiXCR. The repertoire holds about 69,000 clones, approximately 15% seen once, with approximately 6.1% in the top ten. The germline V gene encodes CDR1 LNHDA and CDR2 SQIVND (reference sequence). This CDR3 has 15 amino acids. The V end lost 7 bases, the J end lost 4 bases, and 19 bases lay between the germline ends. As regards this clone: A much larger clone sits a single nucleotide away, making a read error possible.

The rearrangement uses TRBV19 and TRBJ1-2; D might be TRBD1 (5 bases). The TCR was taken from a male donor with papillary thyroid cancer or a benign thyroid nodule (not recorded which). Some clones in this sample may be carry-over from other donors' samples. The sequenced material came from blood. The CDR3 coding sequence is TGTGCCAGTACCACTGAGGGGACGAGAAGCTATGGCTACACCTTC. Residues: CASTTEGTRSYGYTF.